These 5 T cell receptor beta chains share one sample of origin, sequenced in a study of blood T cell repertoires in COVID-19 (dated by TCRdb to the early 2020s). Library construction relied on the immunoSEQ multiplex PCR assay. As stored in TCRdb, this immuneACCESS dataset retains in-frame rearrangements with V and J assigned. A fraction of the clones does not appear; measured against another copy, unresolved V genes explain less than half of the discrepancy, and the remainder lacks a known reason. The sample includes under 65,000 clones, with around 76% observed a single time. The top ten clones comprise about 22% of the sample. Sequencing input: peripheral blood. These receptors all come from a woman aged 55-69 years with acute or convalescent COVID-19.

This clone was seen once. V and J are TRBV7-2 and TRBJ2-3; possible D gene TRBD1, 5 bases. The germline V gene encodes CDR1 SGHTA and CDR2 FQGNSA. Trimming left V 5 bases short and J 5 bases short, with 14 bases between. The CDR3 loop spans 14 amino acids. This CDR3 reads CASSAQVQEDTQYF. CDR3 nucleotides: TGTGCCAGCAGCGCACAGGTTCAGGAAGATACGCAGTATTTT.

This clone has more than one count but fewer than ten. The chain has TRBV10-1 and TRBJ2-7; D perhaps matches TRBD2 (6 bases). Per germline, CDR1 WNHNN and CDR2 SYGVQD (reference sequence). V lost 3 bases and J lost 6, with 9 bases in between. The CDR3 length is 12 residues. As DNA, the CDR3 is TGCGCCAGCAGTGACGGGGGAACCGAGCAGTACTTC. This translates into CASSDGGTEQYF.

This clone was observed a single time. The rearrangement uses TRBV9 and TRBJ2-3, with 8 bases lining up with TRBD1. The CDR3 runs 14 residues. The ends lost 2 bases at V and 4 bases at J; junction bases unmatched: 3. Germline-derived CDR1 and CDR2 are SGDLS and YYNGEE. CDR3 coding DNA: TGTGCCAGCAGCGTCCAGGGGGCCGCAGATACGCAGTATTTT. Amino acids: CASSVQGAADTQYF.

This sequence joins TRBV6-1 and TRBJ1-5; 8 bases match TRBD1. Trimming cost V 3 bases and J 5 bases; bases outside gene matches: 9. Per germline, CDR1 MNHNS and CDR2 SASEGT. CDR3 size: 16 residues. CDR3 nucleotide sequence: TGTGCCAGCAGTGATTATTGGACAGGGAAGCATCAGCCCCAGCATTTT. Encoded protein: CASSDYWTGKHQPQHF.

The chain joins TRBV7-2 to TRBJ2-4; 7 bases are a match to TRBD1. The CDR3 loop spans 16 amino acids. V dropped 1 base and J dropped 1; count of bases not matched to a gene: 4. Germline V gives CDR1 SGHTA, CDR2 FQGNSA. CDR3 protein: CASSLEGGAAKNIQYF. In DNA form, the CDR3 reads TGTGCCAGCAGCTTAGAAGGGGGCGCGGCCAAAAACATTCAGTACTTC.